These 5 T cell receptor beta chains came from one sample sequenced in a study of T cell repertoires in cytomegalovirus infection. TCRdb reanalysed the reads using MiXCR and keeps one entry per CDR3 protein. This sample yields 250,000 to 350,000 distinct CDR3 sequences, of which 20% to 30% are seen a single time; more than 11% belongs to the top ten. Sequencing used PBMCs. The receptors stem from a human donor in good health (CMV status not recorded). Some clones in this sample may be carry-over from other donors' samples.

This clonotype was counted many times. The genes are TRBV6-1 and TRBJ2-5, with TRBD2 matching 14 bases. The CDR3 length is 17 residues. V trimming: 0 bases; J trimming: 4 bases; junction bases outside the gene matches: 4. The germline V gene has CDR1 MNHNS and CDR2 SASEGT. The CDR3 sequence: CASSEAGTSGSRETQYF. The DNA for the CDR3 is TGTGCCAGCAGTGAAGCCGGGACTAGCGGGAGTAGAGAGACCCAGTACTTC.

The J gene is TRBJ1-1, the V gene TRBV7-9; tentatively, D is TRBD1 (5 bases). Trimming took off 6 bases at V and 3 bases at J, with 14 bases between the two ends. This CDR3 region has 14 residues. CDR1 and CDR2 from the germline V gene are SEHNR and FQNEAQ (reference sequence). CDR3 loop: CASRETGGDTEAFF. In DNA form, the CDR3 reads TGTGCCAGCAGAGAGACGGGGGGAGACACTGAAGCTTTCTTT. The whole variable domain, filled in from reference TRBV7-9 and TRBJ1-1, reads DTGVSQNPRHKITKRGQNVTFRCDPISEHNRLYWYRQTLGQGPEFLTYFQNEAQLEKSRLLSDRFSAERPKGSFSTLEIQRTEQGDSAMYLCASRETGGDTEAFFGQGTRLTVV.

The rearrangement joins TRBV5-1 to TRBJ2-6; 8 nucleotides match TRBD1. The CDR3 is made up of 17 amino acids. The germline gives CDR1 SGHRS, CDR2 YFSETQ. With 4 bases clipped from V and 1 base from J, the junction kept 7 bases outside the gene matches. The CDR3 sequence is CASSPRTGQSGANVLTF. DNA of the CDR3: TGCGCCAGCAGCCCCCGGACAGGGCAATCTGGGGCCAACGTCCTGACTTTC.

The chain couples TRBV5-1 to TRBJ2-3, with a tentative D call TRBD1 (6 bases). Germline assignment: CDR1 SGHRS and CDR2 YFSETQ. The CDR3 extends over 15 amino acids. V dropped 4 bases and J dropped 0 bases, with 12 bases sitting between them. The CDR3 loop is CASSMTGISTDTQYF. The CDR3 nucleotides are TGCGCCAGCAGCATGACAGGCATTAGCACAGATACGCAGTATTTT.

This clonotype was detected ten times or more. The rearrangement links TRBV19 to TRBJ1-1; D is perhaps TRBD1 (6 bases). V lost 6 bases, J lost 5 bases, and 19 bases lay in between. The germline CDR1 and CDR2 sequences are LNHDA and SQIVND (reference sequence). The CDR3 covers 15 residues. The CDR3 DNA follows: TGTGCCAGTAGCGACACTAGGAGGGGGGGGACTGAAGCTTTCTTT. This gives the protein CASSDTRRGGTEAFF. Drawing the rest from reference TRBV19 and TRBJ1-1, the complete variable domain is DGGITQSPKYLFRKEGQNVTLSCEQNLNHDAMYWYRQDPGQGLRLIYYSQIVNDFQKGDIAEGYSVSREKKESFPLTVTSAQKNPTAFYLCASSDTRRGGTEAFFGQGTRLTVV.